This T cell receptor beta chain was captured in a study of CD8 T cells in ankylosing spondylitis. Study results and caveats: Characteristic, it appeared, of ankylosing spondylitis blood was a TCR beta motif of fewer than 10 highly homologous variants. It was reported that disease-linked clones were significantly enriched in matched ankylosing spondylitis synovial fluid. Disease-linked clones displayed a CD8+ phenotype and appeared relatively rarely in peripheral blood.

V was clipped by 5 bases and J by 5 bases, with 22 bases between them. The CDR3 length is 16 residues. Germline assignment: CDR1 SQVTM and CDR2 ANQGSEA. Quantitative 5'-RACE with molecular barcodes was used to make the TCR beta libraries. One entry per CDR3 protein results from TCRdb running MiXCR on the 5' RACE reads. The repertoire holds over 600,000 distinct CDR3 sequences, with 19% as singletons. A note on this clonotype: Its specificity is unknown.

The chain links TRBV29-1 to TRBJ2-1; TRBD2 might be the D (5 bases). The receptor was isolated from a male donor with ankylosing spondylitis. The sample was blood, either unsorted or a sorted T cell fraction (not recorded which). The CDR3 protein is CSVYGEQVRVNNEQFF. The CDR3 coding sequence is TGCAGCGTTTACGGGGAACAAGTTCGAGTTAACAATGAGCAGTTCTTC.